This T cell receptor beta chain originates from a study of molecular identifiers for immune sequencing clone quantification. Study findings and constraints: Detection of one spiked Jurkat cell's TCR RNA reportedly worked in 750,000 to 1,000,000 naive cells. Highly expanded clone sizes could be underestimated by identical TCR molecules sharing a barcode. Over 98% of effector molecules, but under 1% in naive cells, were held by clones with more than 20 RNA copies.

The CDR3 is 14 residues long. V lost 7 bases and J 2 bases, leaving 14 bases between the germline ends. Germline V gene data show CDR1 as SQVTM and CDR2 as ANQGSEA. This clonotype was picked up one time. The target antigen is unknown. As CD8+CD4-CCR7+CD45RA+ cells, naive CD8 T cells were sorted. One entry per CDR3 protein, called by TCRdb with MiXCR from the PCR reads. This sample has around 480,000 distinct CDR3 sequences, with approximately 25% found just once. The clonotype comes from a human donor in good health. Some libraries in this study had Jurkat cell RNA spiked in. The sequenced material came from naive CD8+ T cells from blood, with Jurkat cell RNA spiked in. The subset here: FACS-sorted CD8+CD4-CCR7+CD45RA+ naive T cells. V usage is TRBV29-1 and J usage is TRBJ2-2; no firm D call. CDR3 sequence: CSALTRPNTGELFF. CDR3 DNA sequence: TGCAGCGCCCTCACAAGGCCCAACACCGGGGAGCTGTTTTTT.